Each of the 24 T cell receptor beta chains below was sequenced from the same sample in a study of blood T cells in healthy people across ages. Through a sample-barcoded 5' primer and a J-beta primer mix, a second PCR was run for roughly 7 to 11 cycles. Using its own MiXCR run on the 5' RACE reads, TCRdb lists one record per CDR3 protein. The sample holds hundreds of thousands of distinct CDR3 sequences, 35% to 45% seen once. The sequenced material came from blood. The receptor set was obtained from an older woman in good health.

V gene TRBV27 combines with J gene TRBJ2-7; TRBD1 is a possible D gene (8 bases). The germline V gene encodes CDR1 MNHEY and CDR2 SMNVEV (reference sequence). The CDR3 has 15 residues. V lost 6 bases to trimming and J lost 2 bases, with 17 bases between them. Here the CDR3 reads CASRTTGGGTYEQYF. As DNA, the CDR3 is TGTGCCAGCAGAACCACAGGGGGGGGCACCTACGAGCAGTACTTC.

On this clonotype itself: A much larger clone sits a single nucleotide away, making a read error possible. This chain joins TRBV4-3 and TRBJ2-7; 9 bases agree with TRBD2. V lost 3 bases and J lost 8; bases outside the gene matches: 8. The CDR3 consists of 14 residues. Germline CDR1 reads LGHNA; CDR2 reads YSLEER. This CDR3 reads CASSHDWLAGQQYF. The CDR3 coding sequence is TGCGCCAGCAGCCATGATTGGCTAGCGGGGCAGCAGTACTTC.

This sequence joins TRBV15 and TRBJ1-1, with D unresolved. With 0 bases removed from V and 1 base from J, the gap between germline ends came to 6 bases. Germline CDR1 is LNHNV and CDR2 is YYDKDF (reference sequence). CDR3 length: 14 amino acids. DNA for the CDR3: TGTGCCACCAGCAGAGATCGGCAGAACACTGAAGCTTTCTTT. The encoded protein is CATSRDRQNTEAFF.

The table lists this clonotype with a few counts. The chain is built from TRBV6-2 or TRBV6-3 and TRBJ2-7, with TRBD2 matching 7 bases. This CDR3 spans 12 amino acids. Unmatched junction bases numbered 4, after V lost 4 bases and J lost 7 bases. Germline CDR1 MNHEY, CDR2 SVGEGT. The CDR3 DNA sequence: TGTGCCAGCAGTTCTACTAGCGCTGAGCAGTACTTC. This gives the protein CASSSTSAEQYF.

CDR3 loop: CAWSSGATNEKLFF. The CDR3 nucleotides are TGTGCCTGGAGTAGCGGGGCAACTAATGAAAAACTGTTTTTT. The chain carries TRBV30 and TRBJ1-4, with D hard to call. The CDR3 length is 14 residues. Germline CDR1 is GTSNPN and CDR2 is SVGIG (reference sequence). Trimming removed 2 bases at V and 0 bases at J, with 7 bases between. The complete variable domain, with remaining parts taken from reference TRBV30 and TRBJ1-4, reads SQTIHQWPATLVQPVGSPLSLECTVEGTSNPNLYWYRQAAGRGLQLLFYSVGIGQISSEVPQNLSASRPQDRQFILSSKKLLLSDSGFYLCAWSSGATNEKLFFGSGTQLSVL.

Concerning this clonotype: A much larger clone differs from this one at a single base, so this may be a read error. This sequence joins TRBV7-9 and TRBJ2-1, with D possibly TRBD1 on 6 matching bases. Germline CDR1 and CDR2: SEHNR and FQNEAQ (reference sequence). The CDR3 has 14 residues. CDR3 DNA sequence: TGTGCCAGCAGCACGGCGGACAGTTACAATGAGAAGTTCTTC. It yields the protein CASSTADSYNEKFF.

The genes are TRBV18 and TRBJ2-1; either TRBD1 or TRBD2 may fit D (5 bases each). This CDR3 comprises 12 residues. The germline V and J ends were trimmed by 3 bases and 14 bases, with 14 bases remaining between them. Germline CDR1 and CDR2: KGHSH and LQKENI. In DNA, the CDR3 is TGTGCCAGCTCACCCCTTCGCAGGGACGAGTTCTTC. Translation gives CASSPLRRDEFF.

The chain links TRBV20-1 to TRBJ2-1; 14 bases align to TRBD2. J gave up 15 bases and V 5 bases, and 6 bases lay outside the gene matches. Germline CDR1 DFQATT, CDR2 SNEGSKA (reference sequence). The CDR3 is 12 residues long. The CDR3 DNA reads as TGCAGTGCTTCGACTAGCGGGGGGGCAGGGTTCTTC. Protein: CSASTSGGAGFF.

This clonotype was observed at least ten times. The junction and the germline gene differ at one end; a read error may be behind it. The J gene is TRBJ2-3, the V gene TRBV29-1; D possibly corresponds to TRBD1 (5 bases). This CDR3 is 13 amino acids long. Germline V gives CDR1 SQVTM, CDR2 ANQGSEA. The CDR3 DNA is TGCAGCGTTGACGACAGTGGCACAAATACGCAGTATTTT. Protein sequence: CSVDDSGTNTQYF.

The chain employs TRBV20-1 and TRBJ2-7; 10 bases map to TRBD2. CDR3 length: 14 residues. Germline values: CDR1 DFQATT, CDR2 SNEGSKA (reference sequence). The V segment lost 2 bases and the J segment 6 bases; nucleotides outside the gene matches: 7. The CDR3: CSARQAGGPVEQYF. The DNA for the CDR3 is TGCAGTGCTAGACAAGCGGGGGGGCCCGTCGAGCAGTACTTC.

In its sample, this clonotype was seen a few times. This may be a read error, as it is one base from a much larger clone. V usage is TRBV7-2 and J usage is TRBJ2-1; 8 nucleotides match TRBD2. TRBJ2-7 matches the DNA end more closely, so the J call is doubtful. The CDR3 length is 16 residues. The germline V gene has CDR1 SGHTA and CDR2 FQGNSA. CDR3 sequence: CASSLPPSGYYNEQYF. The CDR3 nucleotides are TGTGCCAGCAGCTTACCCCCTAGCGGGTATTACAATGAGCAGTACTTC.

The V and J genes are TRBV28 and TRBJ2-5, with D perhaps matching TRBD2 (5 bases). This CDR3 region has 15 residues. Germline CDR1 and CDR2: MDHEN and SYDVKM. V shed 6 bases and J shed 11 bases, with 25 bases lying between them. The CDR3 DNA follows: TGTGCCAGCAGCAACCGCCTAAGCGGACTCAATGAGCAGTACTTC. It encodes CASSNRLSGLNEQYF.

This chain uses TRBV5-6 with TRBJ1-4, with D hard to call. The CDR3 has 13 residues. The V end lost 2 bases, the J end lost 7 bases, and 9 bases lay between the germline ends. The germline CDR1 and CDR2 sequences are SGHDT and YYEEEE. The CDR3 here is CASSFVSSEKLFF. The CDR3 DNA follows: TGTGCCAGCAGCTTCGTCTCGTCTGAAAAACTGTTTTTT.

The genes are TRBV28 and TRBJ2-1, with a weak D call TRBD1 (6 bases). Germline CDR1 reads MDHEN; CDR2 reads SYDVKM. The CDR3 covers 13 residues. The V end was cut by 7 bases, the J end by 7 bases, with 14 bases between. CDR3 sequence (DNA): TGTGCCAGCAAGAAAGGGGGACGGAATGAGCAGTTCTTC. Amino acid sequence: CASKKGGRNEQFF.

This chain joins TRBV20-1 and TRBJ2-3; no definite D call. The CDR3 covers 14 residues. Looked up from germline, CDR1 is DFQATT and CDR2 is SNEGSKA (reference sequence). V lost 0 bases and J lost 2, with 9 bases in between. The CDR3 loop is CSARDWITTDTQYF. For the CDR3, the DNA is TGCAGTGCTAGAGATTGGATTACCACAGATACGCAGTATTTT.

The CDR3 sequence: CASSPLTGGAIGYF. The CDR3 DNA sequence: TGCGCCAGCAGCCCCTTGACAGGGGGCGCGATCGGGTACTTC. This chain joins TRBV5-1 and TRBJ2-5; 10 bases agree with TRBD1. V lost 4 bases and J lost 13; bases outside the gene matches: 13. CDR1 SGHRS and CDR2 YFSETQ come from the germline V gene. CDR3 length: 14 residues.

The chain joins TRBV12-5 to TRBJ2-3; D remains ambiguous. The CDR3 contains 14 residues. Germline V gene lookup returns CDR1 LGHNT and CDR2 FRNRAP. Deletions cut 1 base from V and 4 bases from J, with 9 bases between. CDR3 in DNA: TGTGCTAGTGGTTTGGGGAAGATGTCAGATACGCAGTATTTT. Protein: CASGLGKMSDTQYF.

The rearrangement links TRBV10-3 to TRBJ2-7; D gene uncertain. The germline V gene encodes CDR1 ENHRY and CDR2 SYGVKD. V was cut by 2 bases and J by 7 bases, with 15 bases left in between. The CDR3 runs to 14 residues. This CDR3 is CAISESAGLWEQYF. The CDR3 DNA is TGTGCCATCAGTGAGAGTGCAGGCTTATGGGAGCAGTACTTC.

The rearrangement links TRBV27 to TRBJ2-5, with D possibly TRBD1 on 6 matching bases. Germline lookup yields CDR1 MNHEY and CDR2 SMNVEV (reference sequence). The V end was cut by 4 bases, the J end by 4 bases, with 16 bases between. This CDR3 region has 15 residues. For the CDR3, the DNA is TGTGCCAGCAGTTCACAGGGTGCAGCTCTAGAGACCCAGTACTTC. Its protein product is CASSSQGAALETQYF.

The table lists this clonotype with a few counts. This chain connects TRBV7-2 to TRBJ2-3; D might be TRBD1 or TRBD2, each matching 7 bases. The germline V and J ends were trimmed by 5 bases and 6 bases, with 21 bases remaining between them. The germline V gene has CDR1 SGHTA and CDR2 FQGNSA. This CDR3 has 16 amino acids. The CDR3 is CASSPRQGGSTDTQYF. The CDR3, as DNA: TGTGCCAGCAGCCCCCGACAGGGAGGGTCCACCGATACGCAGTATTTT.

This clonotype was observed a few times. The chain uses TRBV18 and TRBJ2-7; TRBD2 agrees at 11 bases. This CDR3 contains 16 residues. Germline V gene sequence: CDR1 KGHSH, CDR2 LQKENI. J lost 2 bases, V lost 1 base, and 4 bases had no gene match. The CDR3 sequence is CASSPLTSGSTYEQYF. The CDR3, as DNA: TGTGCCAGCTCACCACTCACTAGCGGGAGTACCTACGAGCAGTACTTC.

V and J are TRBV20-1 and TRBJ2-6, with 8 positions matching TRBD2. This CDR3 region has 17 residues. Per the germline V gene, CDR1 is DFQATT and CDR2 is SNEGSKA (reference sequence). The V segment lost 1 base and the J segment 0 bases; nucleotides outside the gene matches: 5. This CDR3 is CSARAGGSSSGANVLTF. CDR3 nucleotides: TGCAGTGCTAGAGCGGGGGGGTCGAGCTCTGGGGCCAACGTCCTGACTTTC.

This chain uses TRBV5-1 with TRBJ2-1, with a possible D match to TRBD2 (6 bases). The DNA matches TRBJ2-7 better at its end, which makes the J call doubtful. Germline V lookup: CDR1 SGHRS, CDR2 YFSETQ. The CDR3 consists of 15 residues. CDR3 DNA sequence: TGCGCCAGCAGCTATATAGCGGAGTCCTACAATGAGCAGTACTTC. Translating it yields CASSYIAESYNEQYF.

The chain combines TRBV3-1 with TRBJ2-7; 12 bases line up with TRBD1. This CDR3 region has 12 residues. J was trimmed by 4 bases and V by 11 bases; bases with no gene match: 3. Looked up from germline, CDR1 is LGHDT and CDR2 is YNNKEL (reference sequence). This CDR3 is CAGGQGAYEQYF. The DNA of the CDR3 is TGTGCCGGGGGACAGGGGGCGTACGAGCAGTACTTC.